Below, 26 T cell receptor beta chains from the same sample are listed, as sequenced in a study of response to subunit inactivated influenza vaccine. Each CDR3 protein gets one entry after TCRdb re-called the RT-PCR reads with MiXCR. This repertoire shows some 540,000 distinct CDR3 sequences, around 21% found once; its top ten account for approximately 3%. The same specimen was also included in a second study, on T cells expressing NK-cell markers. That paper notes: Synthesis of TCR beta cDNA relied on 5'RACE template switching carrying UMIs.

Source: CD4+ T cells sorted from PBMCs, taken 11 to 12 days after vaccination. These receptors all come from a man aged 50 to 60 who received an inactivated influenza vaccine.

There are many counts of this clonotype. The chain is built from TRBV29-1 and TRBJ2-5; D might be TRBD1 (7 bases). The germline V gene has CDR1 SQVTM and CDR2 ANQGSEA. The V end lost 4 bases, the J end lost 5 bases, and 11 bases lay between the germline ends. This CDR3 contains 12 residues. CDR3 coding DNA: TGCAGCGTTGTCCCAGGGGGGGAGACCCAGTACTTC. It codes for CSVVPGGETQYF.

A few counts support this clonotype. The chain uses TRBV3-1 and TRBJ2-1, with TRBD2 matching over 10 bases. V was pared by 0 bases and J by 7 bases, with 6 bases of the junction left unmatched. Germline values: CDR1 LGHDT, CDR2 YNNKEL (reference sequence). CDR3 size: 16 residues. The CDR3 DNA follows: TGTGCCAGCAGCCAAGATCTACTAGCGGGGAGGAATGAGCAGTTCTTC. Amino acid sequence: CASSQDLLAGRNEQFF.

This rearrangement joins TRBV29-1 to TRBJ2-3; D uncertain. This CDR3 region has 13 residues. Trimming cost V 4 bases and J 0 bases, with 8 bases left between them. The germline gives CDR1 SQVTM, CDR2 ANQGSEA. DNA of the CDR3: TGCAGCGTTGTGCGTACTAGCACAGATACGCAGTATTTT. Its protein is CSVVRTSTDTQYF.

Only a few counts were recorded for this clonotype. V is TRBV11-2 and J is TRBJ2-1; 9 positions agree with TRBD2. The CDR3 contains 16 residues. Germline-derived CDR1 and CDR2 are SGHAT and FQNNGV. With V trimmed by 6 bases and J by 7 bases, 13 bases remained unmatched. The DNA for the CDR3 is TGTGCCAGCAGTTCAACGGCTAGCGGGATCGAGAATGAGCAGTTCTTC. This gives the protein CASSSTASGIENEQFF.

This clonotype has a handful of counts. The chain combines TRBV6-5 with TRBJ2-1; D uncertain. The V end was cut by 2 bases, the J end by 3 bases, with 14 bases between. Germline V lookup: CDR1 MNHEY, CDR2 SVGAGI. This CDR3 has 16 residues. CDR3 DNA: TGTGCCAGCAGTTACGCGGCTGACCTCATCTACAATGAGCAGTTCTTC. It specifies CASSYAADLIYNEQFF.

In its sample, this clonotype was seen a few times. The chain joins TRBV25-1 to TRBJ1-5; D remains ambiguous. Trimming pared 3 bases from V and 8 bases from J, leaving 14 bases between. CDR3 length: 14 residues. From germline, CDR1 is MGHDK and CDR2 SYGVNS. DNA for the CDR3: TGTGCCAGCAGTGATAGGCAGTATTTCGAGCCCCAGCATTTT. Translated: CASSDRQYFEPQHF.

A few counts support this clonotype. The V call is TRBV9, the J call TRBJ2-3; a weak D match, TRBD2 (6 bases). This CDR3 is 14 amino acids long. V gave up 3 bases and J gave up 4 bases, with 12 bases separating them. Germline lookup yields CDR1 SGDLS and CDR2 YYNGEE. CDR3 nucleotide sequence: TGTGCCAGCAGCGGGGGGGTTTACTCAGATACGCAGTATTTT. This translates into CASSGGVYSDTQYF.

The chain couples TRBV6-2 or TRBV6-3 to TRBJ2-2, with 13 bases lining up with TRBD2. The CDR3 runs 20 residues. Germline values: CDR1 MNHEY, CDR2 SVGEGT. V lost 1 base to trimming and J lost 3 bases; unmatched junction nucleotides: 11. CDR3: CASSYWLTSGRDSHTGELFF. DNA of the CDR3: TGTGCCAGCAGTTACTGGCTAACTAGCGGGAGGGACTCGCACACCGGGGAGCTGTTTTTT.

This clonotype was seen only a few times. The genes are TRBV7-9 and TRBJ2-3, with TRBD1 matching over 9 bases. Trimming cost V 5 bases and J 0 bases; bases outside gene matches: 9. The CDR3 covers 17 residues. Germline V gene sequence: CDR1 SEHNR, CDR2 FQNEAQ (reference sequence). CDR3 bases: TGTGCCAGCAGCCACCGGGACAGGGTCCATAGCACAGATACGCAGTATTTT. Translated: CASSHRDRVHSTDTQYF. Full variable domain (remainder filled in from reference TRBV7-9 and TRBJ2-3): DTGVSQNPRHKITKRGQNVTFRCDPISEHNRLYWYRQTLGQGPEFLTYFQNEAQLEKSRLLSDRFSAERPKGSFSTLEIQRTEQGDSAMYLCASSHRDRVHSTDTQYFGPGTRLTVL.

This clonotype was recorded at least ten times. This chain links TRBV28 with TRBJ1-1; no clear D. CDR3 length: 12 amino acids. V gave up 6 bases and J gave up 7 bases, with 12 bases separating them. Germline values: CDR1 MDHEN, CDR2 SYDVKM. In nucleotides, the CDR3 is TGTGCCAGCAGGACGGCAGCTGGTGAAGCTTTCTTT. Translating gives CASRTAAGEAFF. Drawing the rest from reference TRBV28 and TRBJ1-1, the complete variable domain is DVKVTQSSRYLVKRTGEKVFLECVQDMDHENMFWYRQDPGLGLRLIYFSYDVKMKEKGDIPEGYSVSREKKERFSLILESASTNQTSMYLCASRTAAGEAFFGQGTRLTVV.

The chain uses TRBV6-2 or TRBV6-3 and TRBJ2-7; possible D gene TRBD1, 5 bases. The CDR3 is 14 residues long. Germline-derived CDR1 and CDR2 are MNHEY and SVGEGT. Trimming removed 2 bases at V and 0 bases at J, with 8 bases between. The CDR3 loop reads CASSYRRDSYEQYF. In DNA, the CDR3 is TGTGCCAGCAGTTACCGCAGGGACTCCTACGAGCAGTACTTC.

The J gene is TRBJ2-1, the V gene TRBV5-1; 9 bases are a match to TRBD2. The V and J ends lost 4 bases and 0 bases, in that order; junction bases with no gene match: 5. This CDR3 contains 16 residues. The V gene's germline CDR1 is SGHRS and CDR2 YFSETQ. For the CDR3, the DNA is TGCGCCAGCAGCCAAAGACTAGCGGACTCCTACAATGAGCAGTTCTTC. Translated, it gives CASSQRLADSYNEQFF.

V is TRBV6-5 and J is TRBJ2-7, with D possibly being TRBD2 (7 bases). Germline-derived CDR1 and CDR2 are MNHEY and SVGAGI. V shed 2 bases and J shed 6 bases, with 14 bases lying between them. CDR3 size: 14 residues. The CDR3 region has the DNA TGTGCCAGCAGTTACGCTAGGGGGGGGCTCGAGCAGTACTTC. It encodes CASSYARGGLEQYF.

This rearrangement joins TRBV11-2 to TRBJ2-4; D is perhaps TRBD2 (5 bases). CDR1 and CDR2 from the germline V gene are SGHAT and FQNNGV. This CDR3 region has 13 residues. V was shortened by 6 bases and J by 9 bases, with 15 bases between the two germline ends. The CDR3 loop is CASRIAQSGIQYF. The CDR3 DNA sequence: TGTGCCAGCAGAATCGCCCAGAGCGGCATTCAGTACTTC.

This clonotype was recorded a few times. The chain employs TRBV15 and TRBJ2-1, with D possibly matching TRBD2 (6 bases). This CDR3 contains 16 residues. Germline assignment: CDR1 LNHNV and CDR2 YYDKDF (reference sequence). V was pared by 0 bases and J by 2 bases, with 11 bases between. The CDR3 reads CATSRDRPSAYNEQFF. In DNA, the CDR3 is TGTGCCACCAGCAGAGATCGTCCTAGCGCCTACAATGAGCAGTTCTTC.

This clonotype appeared a few times. J is TRBJ1-5 and V is TRBV7-2; D ambiguous. The CDR3 covers 17 residues. In germline, CDR1 is SGHTA, CDR2 FQGNSA. Trimming removed 1 base from V and 1 base from J, with 14 bases in between. Written as DNA, the CDR3 is TGTGCCAGCAGCTTAGGGGCGGGAGGGAAAAGCAATCAGCCCCAGCATTTT. Residues: CASSLGAGGKSNQPQHF.

Of note for this clonotype: One end of the junction is discordant with germline, which a read error may explain. CDR3 in amino acids: CASTLFPKGGARNEQFF. The CDR3 region has the DNA TGTGCCAGCACCTTATTCCCAAAGGGAGGCGCAAGGAATGAGCAGTTCTTC. V and J are TRBV7-6 and TRBJ2-1; D is possibly TRBD2 (6 bases). CDR3 length: 17 residues. Germline CDR1 reads SGHVS; CDR2 reads FNYEAQ.

This clonotype was counted many times. This chain connects TRBV5-6 to TRBJ2-7; D gene unclear. V was trimmed by 0 bases and J by 3 bases, leaving 7 bases between them. CDR1 SGHDT and CDR2 YYEEEE come from the germline V gene. The CDR3 contains 13 residues. In DNA, the CDR3 is TGTGCCAGCAGCTTGGCCACCAGCTACGAGCAGTACTTC. Encoded protein: CASSLATSYEQYF.

This clonotype occurred a few times. This chain joins TRBV5-5 and TRBJ1-2; D is possibly TRBD1 (6 bases). Trimming cost V 3 bases and J 4 bases, with 19 bases left between them. This CDR3 has 16 residues. Germline V CDR1 and CDR2: SGHKS, YYEKEE (reference sequence). This CDR3 is CASSWGYETGFYGYTF. The CDR3 DNA is TGTGCCAGCAGCTGGGGGTATGAGACAGGCTTCTATGGCTACACCTTC.

The chain is built from TRBV10-2 and TRBJ1-1; weak D call: TRBD1 (5 bases). Trimming removed 4 bases at V and 4 bases at J, with 13 bases between. The CDR3 contains 14 residues. Germline lookup yields CDR1 WSHSY and CDR2 SAAADI. The CDR3 coding sequence is TGCGCCAGCAGTGCCGGCAGGGCTATCACTGAAGCTTTCTTT. It yields the protein CASSAGRAITEAFF.

Many counts were recorded for this clonotype. This chain connects TRBV6-5 to TRBJ2-1; D uncertain. CDR1 and CDR2 (germline): MNHEY, SVGAGI. The CDR3 length is 13 residues. Between the trimmed V and J ends, which lost 3 bases and 8 bases, there was a span of 11 bases. The CDR3 DNA reads TGTGCCAGCAGTTATCGCGCCGGACATGAGCAGTTCTTC. Encoded protein: CASSYRAGHEQFF.

This clonotype was counted between two and nine times. The rearrangement links TRBV7-8 to TRBJ2-7; D is undetermined. CDR3 length: 12 amino acids. CDR1 is SGHVS, CDR2 FQNEAQ, per germline. The V gene lost 5 bases and the J gene lost 3 bases, with 8 bases spanning the gap. The CDR3: CASSPDHYEQYF. CDR3 coding DNA: TGTGCCAGCAGCCCGGACCACTACGAGCAGTACTTC.

The chain recombines TRBV14 with TRBJ2-7; D is uncertain. Trimming cost V 4 bases and J 3 bases, with 16 bases left between them. Germline-derived CDR1 and CDR2 are SGHDN and FVKESK. This CDR3 has 15 amino acids. CDR3 nucleotide sequence: TGTGCCAGCAGCCCCCGGGCAGGTGCCCTCTACGAGCAGTACTTC. This gives the protein CASSPRAGALYEQYF.

The sample holds one count of this clonotype. This may stem from a read error, because a much larger clone lies one nucleotide away. This sequence joins TRBV4-2 and TRBJ2-7; 7 nucleotides line up with TRBD2. CDR3 length: 16 residues. The trim removed 5 bases at V and 5 bases at J, leaving 15 bases unmatched. Germline assignment: CDR1 LGHNA and CDR2 YNFKEQ. The CDR3 sequence is CASSTGALAGVHEQYF. The CDR3 nucleotides are TGTGCCAGCAGCACCGGCGCCTTGGCGGGAGTACACGAGCAGTACTTC.

The sample holds a few counts of this clonotype. The chain uses TRBV20-1 and TRBJ2-5; tentatively, D is TRBD1 (6 bases). Trimming took 7 bases from V and 5 from J, leaving 23 bases between them. Germline CDR1 DFQATT, CDR2 SNEGSKA (reference sequence). The CDR3 length is 15 residues. Here the CDR3 reads CSEAGAGLGRETQYF. In DNA, the CDR3 is TGCAGTGAAGCAGGGGCGGGTTTGGGTCGGGAGACCCAGTACTTC.

This clonotype appeared a few times. The V call is TRBV10-3, the J call TRBJ2-7; D unclear. V was trimmed by 0 bases and J by 0 bases, leaving 6 bases between them. CDR1 ENHRY and CDR2 SYGVKD come from the germline V gene. The CDR3 consists of 14 residues. Written as DNA, the CDR3 is TGTGCCATCAGTGAGTCTACAGCCTCCTACGAGCAGTACTTC. Translated: CAISESTASYEQYF.